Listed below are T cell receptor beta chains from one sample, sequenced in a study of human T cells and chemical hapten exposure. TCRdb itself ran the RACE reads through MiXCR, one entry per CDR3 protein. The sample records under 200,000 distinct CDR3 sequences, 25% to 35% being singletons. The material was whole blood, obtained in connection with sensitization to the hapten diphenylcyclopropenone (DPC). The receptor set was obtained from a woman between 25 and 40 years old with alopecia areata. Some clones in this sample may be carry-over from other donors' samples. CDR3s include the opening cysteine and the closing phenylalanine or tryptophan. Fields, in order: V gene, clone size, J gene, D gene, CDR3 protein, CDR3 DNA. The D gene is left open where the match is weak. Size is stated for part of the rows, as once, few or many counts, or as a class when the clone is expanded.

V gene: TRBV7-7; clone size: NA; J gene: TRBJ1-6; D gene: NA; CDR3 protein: CASSLPHRSPLHF; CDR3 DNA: TGTGCCAGCAGCTTACCACATCGTTCACCCCTCCACTTT
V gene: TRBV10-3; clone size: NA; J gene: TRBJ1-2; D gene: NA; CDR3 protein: CAIRPSTGYYGYTF; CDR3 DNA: TGTGCCATCAGACCCAGTACAGGGTACTATGGCTACACCTTC
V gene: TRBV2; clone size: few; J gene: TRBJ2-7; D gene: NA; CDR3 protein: CASCQVRDREQYF; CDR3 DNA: TGTGCCAGCTGCCAGGTTAGGGACCGCGAGCAGTACTTC
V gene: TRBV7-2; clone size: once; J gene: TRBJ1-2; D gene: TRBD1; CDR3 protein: CASSRTGLDGYTF; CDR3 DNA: TGTGCCAGCAGCAGGACAGGTCTAGATGGCTACACCTTC
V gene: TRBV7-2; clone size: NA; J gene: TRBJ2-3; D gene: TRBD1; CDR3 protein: CASSLPDRAPTDTQYF; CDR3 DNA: TGTGCCAGCAGCTTGCCTGACAGGGCCCCCACAGATACGCAGTATTTT
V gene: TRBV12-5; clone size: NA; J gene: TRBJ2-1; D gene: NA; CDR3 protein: CASANDYNEQFF; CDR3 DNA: TGTGCTAGTGCCAATGATTACAATGAGCAGTTCTTC
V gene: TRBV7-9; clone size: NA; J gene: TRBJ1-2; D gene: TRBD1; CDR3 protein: CASSLRQGVGYGYTF; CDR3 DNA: TGTGCCAGCAGCTTACGACAGGGGGTTGGGTATGGCTACACCTTC
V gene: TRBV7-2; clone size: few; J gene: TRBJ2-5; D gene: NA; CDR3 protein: CASSPNRVRQETQYF; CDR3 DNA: TGTGCCAGCAGCCCGAACAGGGTCCGCCAAGAGACCCAGTACTTC
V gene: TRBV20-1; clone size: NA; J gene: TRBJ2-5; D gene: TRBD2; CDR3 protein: CSATTGLAGGTQYF; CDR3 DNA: TGCAGTGCTACGACGGGACTAGCAGGGGGTACCCAGTACTTC
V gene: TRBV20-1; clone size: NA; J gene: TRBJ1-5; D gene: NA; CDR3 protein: CSAKQATKEQPQHF; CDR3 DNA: TGCAGTGCAAAACAGGCGACAAAGGAGCAGCCCCAGCATTTT
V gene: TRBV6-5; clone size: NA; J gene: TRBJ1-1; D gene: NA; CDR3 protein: CASYESTEAFF; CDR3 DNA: TGTGCCAGCTATGAGAGCACTGAAGCTTTCTTT
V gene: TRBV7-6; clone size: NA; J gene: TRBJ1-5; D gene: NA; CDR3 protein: CASSLNPGDQPQHF; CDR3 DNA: TGTGCCAGCAGCTTAAACCCCGGAGATCAGCCCCAGCATTTT
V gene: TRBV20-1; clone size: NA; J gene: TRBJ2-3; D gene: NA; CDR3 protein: CSARDRPPRDTQYF; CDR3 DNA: TGCAGTGCTAGAGATCGGCCCCCGCGGGATACGCAGTATTTT
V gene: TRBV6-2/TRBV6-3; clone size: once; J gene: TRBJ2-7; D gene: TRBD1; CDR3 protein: CASTHGQGTYEQYF; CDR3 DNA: TGTGCCAGCACGCACGGACAGGGAACCTACGAGCAGTACTTC
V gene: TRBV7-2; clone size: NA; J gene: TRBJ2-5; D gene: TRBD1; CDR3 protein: CASSLGGQGKTQYF; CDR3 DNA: TGTGCCAGCAGCTTAGGAGGACAGGGGAAGACCCAGTACTTC
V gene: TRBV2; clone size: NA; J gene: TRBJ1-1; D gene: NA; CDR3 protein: CASSPRQTEAFF; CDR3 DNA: TGTGCCAGCAGTCCGAGACAGACTGAAGCTTTCTTT
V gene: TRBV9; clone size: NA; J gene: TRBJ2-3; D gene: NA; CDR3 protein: CASSVDGRPREDTQYF; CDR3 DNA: TGTGCCAGCAGCGTAGACGGCAGGCCAAGGGAAGATACGCAGTATTTT
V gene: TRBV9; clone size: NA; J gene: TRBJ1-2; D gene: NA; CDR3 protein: CASGTARHGYTF; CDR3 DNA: TGTGCCAGCGGAACAGCTAGGCATGGCTACACCTTC
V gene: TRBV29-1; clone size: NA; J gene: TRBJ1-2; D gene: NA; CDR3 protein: CSVEDMAGGYTF; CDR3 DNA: TGCAGCGTTGAAGACATGGCGGGGGGCTACACCTTC
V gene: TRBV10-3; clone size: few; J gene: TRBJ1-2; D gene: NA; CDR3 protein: CAISESAGASNYGYTF; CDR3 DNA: TGTGCCATCAGTGAGTCGGCCGGGGCCTCTAACTATGGCTACACCTTC
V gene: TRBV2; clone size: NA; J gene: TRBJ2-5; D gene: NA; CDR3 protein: CVSTGRASETQYF; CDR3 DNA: TGTGTCAGCACTGGCCGGGCAAGTGAGACCCAGTACTTC
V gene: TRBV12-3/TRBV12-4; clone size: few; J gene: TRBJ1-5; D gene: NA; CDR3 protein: CASSFAGAVSNQPQHF; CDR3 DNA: TGTGCCAGCAGTTTCGCGGGGGCGGTAAGCAATCAGCCCCAGCATTTT
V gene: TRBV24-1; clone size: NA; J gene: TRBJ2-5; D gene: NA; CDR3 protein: CATSPGRGYQETQYF; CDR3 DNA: TGTGCCACCAGTCCGGGACGGGGGTACCAAGAGACCCAGTACTTC
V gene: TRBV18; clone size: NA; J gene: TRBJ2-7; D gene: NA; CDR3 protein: CASALTGSYEQYF; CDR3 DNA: TGTGCCAGCGCCTTAACAGGGTCCTACGAGCAGTACTTC
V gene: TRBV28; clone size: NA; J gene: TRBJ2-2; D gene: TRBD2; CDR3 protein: CASSLSGSTYTGELFF; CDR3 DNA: TGTGCCAGCAGTTTAAGCGGGAGTACGTACACCGGGGAGCTGTTTTTT
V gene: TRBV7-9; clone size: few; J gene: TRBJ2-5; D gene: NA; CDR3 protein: CASRGAPDETQYF; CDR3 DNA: TGTGCCAGCAGGGGTGCGCCGGACGAGACCCAGTACTTC
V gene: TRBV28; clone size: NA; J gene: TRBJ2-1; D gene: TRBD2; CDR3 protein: CASSFRLGKREAGGDEQFF; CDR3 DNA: TGTGCCAGCAGTTTCCGGTTAGGGAAGCGGGAGGCTGGCGGGGATGAGCAGTTCTTC
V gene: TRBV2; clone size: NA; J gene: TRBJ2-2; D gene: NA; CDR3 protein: CASSVSRNTGELFF; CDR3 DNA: TGTGCCAGCAGTGTTTCGCGGAACACCGGGGAGCTGTTTTTT
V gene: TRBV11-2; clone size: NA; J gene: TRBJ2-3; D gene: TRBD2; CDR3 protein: CASSLGTSGRTDTQYF; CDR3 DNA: TGTGCCAGCAGCTTAGGGACTAGCGGGAGGACAGATACGCAGTATTTT
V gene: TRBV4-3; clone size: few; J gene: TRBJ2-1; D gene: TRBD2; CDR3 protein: CASSQVTSGRGSYNEQFF; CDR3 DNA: TGCGCCAGCAGCCAGGTGACTAGCGGGAGAGGATCCTACAATGAGCAGTTCTTC
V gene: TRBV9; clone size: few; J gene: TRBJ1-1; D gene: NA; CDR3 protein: CASSVGVGSVNTEAFF; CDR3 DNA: TGTGCCAGCAGCGTAGGAGTCGGGTCAGTGAACACTGAAGCTTTCTTT
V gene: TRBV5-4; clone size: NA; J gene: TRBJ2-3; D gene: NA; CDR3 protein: CASSLGGLLSDTQYF; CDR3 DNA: TGTGCCAGCAGCTTGGGGGGGTTACTTTCAGATACGCAGTATTTT
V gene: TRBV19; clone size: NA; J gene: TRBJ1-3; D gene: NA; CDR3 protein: CASSLSGVTGNTIYF; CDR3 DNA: TGTGCCAGTAGTTTATCAGGGGTCACTGGAAACACCATATATTTT
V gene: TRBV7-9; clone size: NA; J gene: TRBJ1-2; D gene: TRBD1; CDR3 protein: CASTTTGMDYGYTF; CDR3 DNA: TGTGCCAGCACCACGACAGGGATGGACTATGGCTACACCTTC
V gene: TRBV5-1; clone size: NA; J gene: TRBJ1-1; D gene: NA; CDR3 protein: CASSSENFKDTEAFF; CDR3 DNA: TGCGCCAGCAGCTCTGAAAATTTCAAGGACACTGAAGCTTTCTTT